Following are 20 T cell receptor beta chains from one sample sequenced in a study of OX40 agonist ivuxolimab in advanced cancers. This table comes from immunoSEQ multiplex PCR, and its TCRdb copy is limited to in-frame clones, with some not included. The table lists 50,000 to 70,000 clones, around 89% of them singletons. The source material was CD4+ or CD8+ T cells sorted from blood, sampled in a trial of the OX40 agonist ivuxolimab. The receptors derive from an adult with an advanced solid tumor such as melanoma, head and neck, liver or kidney cancer.

This chain joins TRBV5-4 and TRBJ1-1; D call uncertain. Per the germline V gene, CDR1 is SGHNT and CDR2 is YYREEE (reference sequence). V was shortened by 4 bases and J by 4 bases, with 8 bases between the two germline ends. The CDR3 runs 12 residues. The DNA for the CDR3 is TGTGCCAGCAGCCCCCTAGGCACTGAAGCTTTCTTT. Translating it yields CASSPLGTEAFF. Full variable domain (rest looked up from reference TRBV5-4 and TRBJ1-1): ETGVTQSPTHLIKTRGQQVTLRCSSQSGHNTVSWYQQALGQGPQFIFQYYREEENGRGNFPPRFSGLQFPNYSSELNVNALELDDSALYLCASSPLGTEAFFGQGTRLTVV.

The J gene is TRBJ2-1, the V gene TRBV7-9; D remains unclear. CDR3 size: 16 residues. Deletions cut 1 base from V and 3 bases from J, with 13 bases between. Germline values: CDR1 SEHNR, CDR2 FQNEAQ (reference sequence). This CDR3 is CASSLGTPGRYNEQFF. The CDR3 DNA follows: TGTGCCAGCAGCTTAGGGACCCCCGGTCGCTACAATGAGCAGTTCTTC. Looking up the rest from reference TRBV7-9 and TRBJ2-1 gives the full variable domain: DTGVSQNPRHKITKRGQNVTFRCDPISEHNRLYWYRQTLGQGPEFLTYFQNEAQLEKSRLLSDRFSAERPKGSFSTLEIQRTEQGDSAMYLCASSLGTPGRYNEQFFGPGTRLTVL.

The gene calls are TRBV10-2 and TRBJ1-2, with 7 bases identical to TRBD1. Losses at the gene ends were 3 bases for V and 4 bases for J; bases not matched to a gene: 8. The V gene's germline CDR1 is WSHSY and CDR2 SAAADI. There are 15 residues in the CDR3. CDR3 in DNA: TGCGCCAGCAGTGATGGGACAGACCGTATCTATGGCTACACCTTC. Amino acids: CASSDGTDRIYGYTF.

This clone was observed a single time. The chain links TRBV6-6 to TRBJ2-3; weak D call: TRBD2 (6 bases). Trimming left V 5 bases short and J 4 bases short, with 16 bases between. The CDR3 has 15 residues. Per the germline V gene, CDR1 is MNHNY and CDR2 is SVGAGI (reference sequence). The CDR3 is CASSDIRDSPDTQYF. Written as DNA, the CDR3 is TGTGCCAGCAGTGACATCCGGGACTCCCCAGATACGCAGTATTTT.

V usage is TRBV11-3 and J usage is TRBJ2-3; tentatively, D is TRBD1 (5 bases). Germline CDR1 SGHNT, CDR2 YENEEA. The V end lost 2 bases, the J end lost 0 bases, and 9 bases lay between the germline ends. The CDR3 has 15 residues. CDR3 sequence: CASSLRGLSTDTQYF. Here the CDR3 DNA reads TGTGCCAGCAGCTTAAGGGGATTAAGCACAGATACGCAGTATTTT.

V is TRBV11-2 and J is TRBJ2-7; D is undetermined. Germline CDR1 is SGHAT and CDR2 is FQNNGV. V lost 7 bases to trimming and J lost 1 base, with 17 bases between them. The CDR3 sequence is 15 residues long. The CDR3 DNA sequence: TGTGCCAGCAACCCCAATTTAGGAGAGTCCTACGAGCAGTACTTC. Translating gives CASNPNLGESYEQYF.

CDR3 sequence (DNA): TGTGCCAGCAGCTTAGGGCTGGGAGAACAAGAGACCCAGTACTTC. Its translation is CASSLGLGEQETQYF. The chain employs TRBV7-6 and TRBJ2-5, with D maybe TRBD2 (5 bases). Trimming cost V 1 base and J 2 bases, with 11 bases left between them. Germline lookup yields CDR1 SGHVS and CDR2 FNYEAQ. The CDR3 has 15 amino acids. Complete variable domain (other parts from reference TRBV7-6 and TRBJ2-5): GAGVSQSPRYKVTKRGQDVALRCDPISGHVSLYWYRQALGQGPEFLTYFNYEAQQDKSGLPNDRFSAERPEGSISTLTIQRTEQRDSAMYRCASSLGLGEQETQYFGPGTRLLVL.

The chain carries TRBV19 and TRBJ1-2, with 8 nucleotides matching TRBD1. Trimming removed 2 bases from V and 4 bases from J; junction bases left unmatched: 3. Per the germline V gene, CDR1 is LNHDA and CDR2 is SQIVND (reference sequence). This CDR3 region has 14 residues. For the CDR3, the DNA is TGTGCCAGTAGTATAATGGGACAGGTCTATGGCTACACCTTC. This translates into CASSIMGQVYGYTF. The variable domain in full, completed from reference TRBV19 and TRBJ1-2, reads DGGITQSPKYLFRKEGQNVTLSCEQNLNHDAMYWYRQDPGQGLRLIYYSQIVNDFQKGDIAEGYSVSREKKESFPLTVTSAQKNPTAFYLCASSIMGQVYGYTFGSGTRLTVV.

The chain employs TRBV29-1 and TRBJ1-3; perhaps TRBD1 as D (6 bases). Germline CDR1 SQVTM, CDR2 ANQGSEA. This CDR3 has 13 residues. Deletions cut 6 bases from V and 4 bases from J, with 13 bases between. CDR3 DNA: TGCAGCGTGGGGGCCCGCGGGGGAAACACCATATATTTT. This codes for CSVGARGGNTIYF.

The rearrangement uses TRBV6-6 and TRBJ1-2, with 8 positions matching TRBD1. Trimming cost V 2 bases and J 0 bases; bases outside gene matches: 2. The germline gives CDR1 MNHNY, CDR2 SVGAGI (reference sequence). The CDR3 extends over 15 amino acids. CDR3: CASSYDRGANYGYTF. The CDR3 DNA reads as TGTGCCAGCAGTTACGACAGGGGAGCTAACTATGGCTACACCTTC.

The chain is built from TRBV10-2 and TRBJ2-1; 9 bases align to TRBD2. CDR3 length: 15 residues. Germline loops: CDR1 WSHSY, CDR2 SAAADI. With 3 bases clipped from V and 2 bases from J, the junction kept 2 bases outside the gene matches. CDR3 in amino acids: CASSDLAGTYNEQFF. CDR3 sequence (DNA): TGCGCCAGCAGTGATCTAGCGGGGACCTACAATGAGCAGTTCTTC.

This chain connects TRBV19 to TRBJ2-2; 10 nucleotides agree with TRBD1. The V and J ends lost 6 bases and 4 bases, in that order; junction bases with no gene match: 8. The CDR3 is made up of 16 amino acids. Germline-derived CDR1 and CDR2 are LNHDA and SQIVND (reference sequence). DNA for the CDR3: TGTGCCAGTAGGGAGGGGACAGGGGTTACCACCGGGGAGCTGTTTTTT. Residues: CASREGTGVTTGELFF.

The genes are TRBV7-2 and TRBJ2-7; 7 bases are shared with TRBD2. The CDR3 runs 14 residues. Looked up from germline, CDR1 is SGHTA and CDR2 is FQGNSA. Trimming cost V 0 bases and J 1 base; bases outside gene matches: 0. The CDR3 loop is CASSLAAGSYEQYF. The CDR3 DNA reads TGTGCCAGCAGCTTAGCAGCGGGATCCTACGAGCAGTACTTC.

V and J are TRBV14 and TRBJ1-1; the D gene is possibly TRBD1 (5 bases). Between the trimmed V and J ends, which lost 4 bases and 11 bases, there was a span of 17 bases. The CDR3 spans 13 residues. CDR1 and CDR2 from the germline V gene are SGHDN and FVKESK. CDR3 coding DNA: TGTGCCAGCAGCCCCCGGGACCGTTCGGGGGCTTTCTTT. This encodes CASSPRDRSGAFF.

A single count supports this clone. The gene calls are TRBV10-3 and TRBJ1-1; D is uncertain. CDR1 is ENHRY and CDR2 is SYGVKD in the germline V gene. The CDR3 loop spans 14 amino acids. Trimming cost V 4 bases and J 6 bases, with 15 bases left between them. The CDR3, as DNA: TGTGCCATCAGTGGGGCTTTCCTGGTAGCTGAAGCTTTCTTT. Amino acid sequence: CAISGAFLVAEAFF.

The chain couples TRBV7-9 to TRBJ2-7; tentative D call: TRBD2 (5 bases). V lost 5 bases to trimming and J lost 2 bases, with 7 bases between them. CDR1 is SEHNR, CDR2 FQNEAQ, per germline (reference sequence). The CDR3 loop spans 12 amino acids. The CDR3 here is CASSQRPYEQYF. The CDR3, as DNA: TGTGCCAGCAGCCAGCGGCCCTACGAGCAGTACTTC.

The chain has TRBV10-3 and TRBJ2-1; weak D call: TRBD1 (6 bases). The germline CDR1 and CDR2 sequences are ENHRY and SYGVKD. The ends were cut back, 2 bases at V and 1 base at J, with 12 bases in the middle. The CDR3 is made up of 16 amino acids. In DNA, the CDR3 is TGTGCCATCAGTGAGAGGGGGAGTGGTTCCTACAATGAGCAGTTCTTC. The encoded protein is CAISERGSGSYNEQFF.

This chain links TRBV7-6 with TRBJ2-1; D gene ambiguous. Germline V gene data show CDR1 as SGHVS and CDR2 as FNYEAQ. Trimming stripped 5 bases from V and 6 bases from J, with 11 bases between. CDR3 size: 13 residues. CDR3 in amino acids: CASSDRLINEQFF. The CDR3 region has the DNA TGTGCCAGCAGCGACCGGTTAATCAATGAGCAGTTCTTC. The whole variable domain, remainder taken from reference TRBV7-6 and TRBJ2-1, is GAGVSQSPRYKVTKRGQDVALRCDPISGHVSLYWYRQALGQGPEFLTYFNYEAQQDKSGLPNDRFSAERPEGSISTLTIQRTEQRDSAMYRCASSDRLINEQFFGPGTRLTVL.

In this sample, this clone turned up a few times. The genes are TRBV6-1 and TRBJ1-1; 11 bases are a match to TRBD1. Unmatched junction bases numbered 10, after V lost 4 bases and J lost 0 bases. Germline V gives CDR1 MNHNS, CDR2 SASEGT. The CDR3 spans 18 residues. CDR3 sequence (DNA): TGTGCCAGCAGTGCTTCCGGGACAGGGGGGAAATTGAACACTGAAGCTTTCTTT. Translation gives CASSASGTGGKLNTEAFF.

The chain is built from TRBV5-8 and TRBJ1-2; D is unresolved. V gave up 2 bases and J gave up 5 bases, with 16 bases separating them. This CDR3 spans 15 amino acids. CDR1 is SGHTS and CDR2 is YDEGEE in the germline V gene. As DNA, the CDR3 is TGTGCCAGCAGCTTTACTAGCAGCCCAACATATGGCTACACCTTC. Its translation: CASSFTSSPTYGYTF.